This TCR beta chain appears in the sequencing data of a study of blood T cells in healthy people across ages. The study, taken as a whole, reports: Unsorted PBMCs ruled out conclusive naive versus antigen-experienced comparison.

Peripheral blood from each donor was collected in a volume of 9.5 to 10 milliliters. A J-beta primer mix and a sample-barcoded 5' primer were used in a second PCR of about 7 to 12 cycles. Every sample gave at least 2.5 million paired-end reads containing CDR3. TCRdb reprocessed the 5' RACE reads via MiXCR and lists one record per CDR3 protein. The table includes some 1.7 million distinct CDR3 sequences, roughly 27% detected once. In its sample, this clonotype was seen a few times. Its target is unknown. The V gene's germline CDR1 is KGHDR and CDR2 SFDVKD. V shed 4 bases and J 9 bases; nucleotides not matched to a gene: 11. The length of the CDR3 is 15 residues.

Sequenced input: blood. The source of this sequence is a woman in her 30s in good health. V is TRBV24-1 and J is TRBJ1-2, with 9 nucleotides matching TRBD1. The CDR3 DNA sequence: TGTGCCACCAGTGACCCTGGACAGGGGATTGGAAGCTACACCTTC. Protein: CATSDPGQGIGSYTF.